These 32 T cell receptor beta chains were all obtained from the same sample, sequenced in a study of blood T cell repertoires in COVID-19. Sequenced by immunoSEQ multiplex PCR; TCRdb stores in-frame clones only, minus some. The table lists roughly 210,000 clones, about nine tenths of them singletons, with roughly 1.7% in the top ten. What was sequenced was peripheral blood. The receptors originated from a man between 65 and 85 years old with acute or convalescent COVID-19.

The V and J genes are TRBV7-2 and TRBJ2-7, with D maybe TRBD1 (5 bases). CDR1 and CDR2 from the germline V gene are SGHTA and FQGNSA. The CDR3 sequence is 14 residues long. Trimming took 3 bases from V and 2 from J, leaving 11 bases between them. The CDR3 DNA is TGTGCCAGCAGCTTTGGGGCGGCCCCCTACGAGCAGTACTTC. Its protein is CASSFGAAPYEQYF.

V and J are TRBV18 and TRBJ2-2; 8 bases agree with TRBD2. CDR1 is KGHSH and CDR2 is LQKENI in the germline V gene. J was trimmed by 7 bases and V by 5 bases; bases with no gene match: 6. The CDR3 spans 14 residues. CDR3 DNA sequence: TGTGCCAGCTCAACGGGACTAGATAGCGGGGAGCTGTTTTTT. Translation gives CASSTGLDSGELFF.

The genes are TRBV13 and TRBJ1-1; D possibly corresponds to TRBD1 (6 bases). CDR1 PRHDT and CDR2 FYEKMQ come from the germline V gene (reference sequence). The CDR3 is 15 amino acids. The V gene lost 1 base and the J gene lost 1 base, with 10 bases spanning the gap. The CDR3 DNA reads TGTGCCAGCAGCTTAGATACAGGGACGAACACTGAAGCTTTCTTT. Protein: CASSLDTGTNTEAFF.

This clone was seen a handful of times. The genes are TRBV29-1 and TRBJ2-2, with TRBD1 identical over 8 bases. Losses at the gene ends were 6 bases for V and 1 base for J; bases not matched to a gene: 7. The CDR3 consists of 15 residues. The germline V gene has CDR1 SQVTM and CDR2 ANQGSEA. The chain's CDR3 is CSVKTGTGNTGELFF. Written as DNA, the CDR3 is TGCAGCGTCAAAACCGGGACAGGGAACACCGGGGAGCTGTTTTTT.

The rearrangement joins TRBV28 to TRBJ1-5; no reliable D call. Germline V lookup: CDR1 MDHEN, CDR2 SYDVKM. V lost 8 bases to trimming and J lost 3 bases, with 14 bases between them. The CDR3 spans 14 residues. The CDR3 DNA reads TGTGCCAGCTCGGTCCAGGTGCACAATCAGCCCCAGCATTTT. Encoded protein: CASSVQVHNQPQHF.

This chain uses TRBV27 with TRBJ2-7, with 10 bases matching TRBD2. This CDR3 is built from 14 residues. The germline CDR1 and CDR2 sequences are MNHEY and SMNVEV (reference sequence). The V and J ends lost 9 bases and 4 bases, in that order; junction bases with no gene match: 9. The CDR3 bases are TGTGCCAGGGGGGCTAGCGGGAGTTGTTACGAGCAGTACTTC. Protein: CARGASGSCYEQYF.

The genes are TRBV18 and TRBJ2-1; a weak D match, TRBD1 (6 bases). The CDR3 has 16 amino acids. V gave up 5 bases and J gave up 0 bases, with 14 bases separating them. Germline values: CDR1 KGHSH, CDR2 LQKENI. CDR3 protein: CASSTSTGSSYNEQFF. In DNA form, the CDR3 reads TGTGCCAGCTCAACATCGACAGGCAGCTCCTACAATGAGCAGTTCTTC.

The chain carries TRBV18 and TRBJ1-5; perhaps TRBD1 as D (6 bases). The CDR3 runs to 15 residues. Germline CDR1 reads KGHSH; CDR2 reads LQKENI. V was shortened by 4 bases and J by 5 bases, with 15 bases between the two germline ends. CDR3 sequence: CASSQVVGGYQPQHF. Here the CDR3 DNA reads TGTGCCAGCTCACAAGTGGTAGGGGGATATCAGCCCCAGCATTTT.

This chain links TRBV6-5 with TRBJ2-2; D is perhaps TRBD2 (5 bases). The CDR3 spans 14 residues. V gave up 10 bases and J gave up 7 bases, with 19 bases separating them. CDR1 and CDR2 from the germline V gene are MNHEY and SVGAGI. The CDR3: CAISRDPLVGELFF. Written as DNA, the CDR3 is TGTGCCATTAGTCGGGATCCCCTTGTCGGGGAGCTGTTTTTT.

The J gene is TRBJ2-7, the V gene TRBV4-1, with TRBD1 as a possible D gene (6 bases). The CDR3 sequence is 16 residues long. V lost 0 bases to trimming and J lost 0 bases, with 12 bases between them. From germline, CDR1 is MGHRA and CDR2 YSYEKL. CDR3 loop: CASSQDLTGYSYEQYF. In DNA form, the CDR3 reads TGCGCCAGCAGCCAAGATCTTACAGGGTACTCCTACGAGCAGTACTTC.

V usage is TRBV28 and J usage is TRBJ2-7; tentative D call: TRBD2 (6 bases). Looked up from germline, CDR1 is MDHEN and CDR2 is SYDVKM. V was clipped by 8 bases and J by 2 bases, with 16 bases between them. CDR3 length: 14 residues. CDR3 in DNA: TGTGCCAGCGGGGTAGCGGCCTTACCCTACGAGCAGTACTTC. Protein: CASGVAALPYEQYF.

V usage is TRBV25-1 and J usage is TRBJ1-1, with 8 bases fitting TRBD1. The J segment lost 0 bases and the V segment lost 3 bases, leaving 6 bases of the junction unmatched. Germline V gives CDR1 MGHDK, CDR2 SYGVNS. CDR3 length equals 16 residues. The CDR3 reads CASSDLTTGVNTEAFF. Written as DNA, the CDR3 is TGTGCCAGCAGTGATCTTACGACAGGGGTGAACACTGAAGCTTTCTTT.

The rearrangement links TRBV16 to TRBJ2-5; 8 bases fit TRBD2. CDR3 length equals 15 residues. The V and J ends lost 1 base and 3 bases, in that order; junction bases with no gene match: 4. In germline, CDR1 is KGHSY, CDR2 FQNENV. CDR3 DNA: TGTGCCAGCAGCCAATGGGAAGCGGGAGAAGAGACCCAGTACTTC. Encoded protein: CASSQWEAGEETQYF.

The chain couples TRBV19 to TRBJ2-1; D is possibly TRBD2 (5 bases). From germline, CDR1 is LNHDA and CDR2 SQIVND (reference sequence). V was shortened by 6 bases and J by 10 bases, with 16 bases between the two germline ends. The CDR3 runs to 13 residues. The CDR3: CASRMISVEEQFF. The CDR3 DNA follows: TGTGCCAGTAGAATGATTAGCGTAGAGGAGCAGTTCTTC.

This sequence joins TRBV2 and TRBJ2-3; 9 nucleotides line up with TRBD2. After removal of 6 bases from V and 4 bases from J, the junction contained 14 bases not matched to a gene. From germline, CDR1 is SNHLY and CDR2 FYNNEI. The CDR3 runs 17 residues. Here the CDR3 DNA reads TGTGCCAGCAGCTCCAAGGGGCTAGCGGGAAGGTCAGATACGCAGTATTTT. This sequence encodes CASSSKGLAGRSDTQYF.

The chain combines TRBV19 with TRBJ2-1, with 10 bases matching TRBD2. The J segment lost 8 bases and the V segment lost 10 bases, leaving 14 bases of the junction unmatched. Germline V gene data show CDR1 as LNHDA and CDR2 as SQIVND (reference sequence). CDR3 size: 15 residues. CDR3 residues: CATLNRAGGPYEQFF. CDR3 DNA sequence: TGTGCCACCCTAAATCGAGCGGGAGGGCCCTATGAGCAGTTCTTC.

The rearrangement links TRBV4-2 to TRBJ2-7; 8 nucleotides line up with TRBD2. This CDR3 region has 18 residues. CDR1 is LGHNA and CDR2 is YNFKEQ in the germline V gene. Trimming took 0 bases from V and 0 from J; bases not matched to a gene: 10. The CDR3 is CASSQDPLSGVSSYEQYF. CDR3 nucleotides: TGTGCCAGCAGCCAAGATCCCCTTAGCGGGGTGAGCTCCTACGAGCAGTACTTC.

This chain links TRBV7-2 with TRBJ2-1; 10 nucleotides match TRBD2. The CDR3 is 15 residues long. The ends lost 0 bases at V and 8 bases at J; junction bases unmatched: 4. CDR1 is SGHTA, CDR2 FQGNSA, per germline. CDR3: CASSLALAGEDEQFF. The CDR3 DNA reads as TGTGCCAGCAGCTTAGCTCTAGCGGGAGAAGATGAGCAGTTCTTC.

This chain connects TRBV9 to TRBJ1-2; 8 positions agree with TRBD1. Germline V gives CDR1 SGDLS, CDR2 YYNGEE. CDR3 length: 14 residues. Trimming removed 3 bases from V and 8 bases from J; junction bases left unmatched: 9. CDR3 DNA: TGTGCCAGCAGCGCACGACAGGGGTTGGGGGGCTACACCTTC. This sequence encodes CASSARQGLGGYTF.

The genes are TRBV28 and TRBJ1-5; the match to TRBD1 covers 8 bases. The CDR3 extends over 15 amino acids. Germline CDR1 and CDR2: MDHEN and SYDVKM. The V and J ends lost 1 base and 6 bases, in that order; junction bases with no gene match: 5. The CDR3 nucleotides read TGTGCCAGCAGTTTATCGGACAGGGCGGCTCAGCCCCAGCATTTT. Translation: CASSLSDRAAQPQHF.

The chain combines TRBV7-8 with TRBJ1-1; D perhaps matches TRBD1 (5 bases). From germline, CDR1 is SGHVS and CDR2 FQNEAQ. Trimming took off 3 bases at V and 2 bases at J, with 10 bases between the two ends. The CDR3 contains 14 residues. The CDR3 here is CASSFRQSNTEAFF. The CDR3 bases are TGTGCCAGCAGCTTCCGACAGTCCAACACTGAAGCTTTCTTT.

V gene TRBV6-7 combines with J gene TRBJ2-2; TRBD1 aligns across 11 bases. TRBV6-7 is placed among ORFs of uncertain function. The CDR3 is 19 residues long. V lost 7 bases to trimming and J lost 12 bases; unmatched junction nucleotides: 25. The CDR3 nucleotides are TGTGCCAGCAATCAACTAGGACAGGGGGCGTGGAGATGGCTGGGTAAGCTGTTTTTT. This codes for CASNQLGQGAWRWLGKLFF.

V is TRBV5-1 and J is TRBJ2-7; D is perhaps TRBD1 (5 bases). Germline CDR1 SGHRS, CDR2 YFSETQ. This CDR3 spans 15 amino acids. V was cut by 7 bases and J by 2 bases, with 19 bases left in between. The CDR3 DNA is TGCGCCAGCTCCAGAGACAGAGACCAAACCTACGAGCAGTACTTC. Encoded protein: CASSRDRDQTYEQYF. The full variable domain, its missing parts supplied by reference TRBV5-1 and TRBJ2-7, is KAGVTQTPRYLIKTRGQQVTLSCSPISGHRSVSWYQQTPGQGLQFLFEYFSETQRNKGNFPGRFSGRQFSNSRSEMNVSTLELGDSALYLCASSRDRDQTYEQYFGPGTRLTVT.

This clone has a single count. The chain has TRBV6-5 and TRBJ2-5, with D hard to call. CDR3 length: 13 residues. The V end lost 5 bases, the J end lost 5 bases, and 12 bases lay between the germline ends. Germline CDR1 reads MNHEY; CDR2 reads SVGAGI. CDR3 loop: CASSRVPRETQYF. CDR3 sequence (DNA): TGTGCCAGCAGTCGTGTCCCTCGGGAGACCCAGTACTTC.

The chain links TRBV19 to TRBJ2-7; 9 bases align to TRBD1. The germline CDR1 and CDR2 sequences are LNHDA and SQIVND (reference sequence). The V segment lost 8 bases and the J segment 4 bases; nucleotides outside the gene matches: 3. This CDR3 has 12 residues. CDR3 in amino acids: CASGQGWYEQYF. Here the CDR3 DNA reads TGTGCCAGTGGACAGGGGTGGTACGAGCAGTACTTC.

V and J are TRBV7-3 and TRBJ2-5; D remains ambiguous. There are 13 residues in the CDR3. The germline CDR1 and CDR2 sequences are SGHTA and FQGTGA. The V end was cut by 2 bases, the J end by 1 base, with 5 bases between. The CDR3 sequence is CASSLDTQETQYF. DNA of the CDR3: TGTGCCAGCAGCTTAGACACCCAAGAGACCCAGTACTTC.

V gene TRBV19 combines with J gene TRBJ1-2, with unresolved D. The V gene's germline CDR1 is LNHDA and CDR2 SQIVND (reference sequence). The CDR3 covers 14 residues. Between the trimmed V and J ends, which lost 4 bases and 6 bases, there was a span of 15 bases. The CDR3 loop reads CASSTLSGGNGYTF. CDR3 DNA: TGTGCCAGTAGTACACTATCGGGAGGGAATGGCTACACCTTC.

This clone was detected once. V and J are TRBV27 and TRBJ2-7; the D gene is possibly TRBD2 (6 bases). V was cut by 2 bases and J by 0 bases, with 11 bases left in between. Germline V gives CDR1 MNHEY, CDR2 SMNVEV (reference sequence). CDR3 size: 15 residues. CDR3 region: CASSLTSQSSYEQYF. CDR3 bases: TGTGCCAGCAGTTTAACTAGCCAAAGCTCCTACGAGCAGTACTTC.

The chain recombines TRBV6-5 with TRBJ1-1, with D unresolved. CDR3 length: 15 residues. Germline CDR1 reads MNHEY; CDR2 reads SVGAGI. Trimming left V 0 bases short and J 3 bases short, with 11 bases between. The CDR3 spells CASSYSVLADTEAFF. The CDR3 bases are TGTGCCAGCAGTTACTCGGTCCTGGCGGACACTGAAGCTTTCTTT.

The chain carries TRBV28 and TRBJ1-2; weak D call: TRBD1 (6 bases). CDR3 size: 15 residues. Germline V CDR1 and CDR2: MDHEN, SYDVKM. V was trimmed by 6 bases and J by 1 base, leaving 15 bases between them. CDR3 nucleotides: TGTGCCAGCAGGTTACACAGGGCGGGTAACTATGGCTACACCTTC. Amino acid sequence: CASRLHRAGNYGYTF.

This chain joins TRBV7-2 and TRBJ2-1; D not resolved. Germline loops: CDR1 SGHTA, CDR2 FQGNSA. The CDR3 sequence is 12 residues long. V lost 5 bases, J lost 9 bases, and 11 bases lay in between. CDR3 in amino acids: CASSPLHGEQFF. CDR3 in DNA: TGTGCCAGCAGCCCGCTCCACGGTGAGCAGTTCTTC.

V and J are TRBV19 and TRBJ2-3; 8 nucleotides match TRBD2. V was clipped by 5 bases and J by 6 bases; unmatched bases: 7. From germline, CDR1 is LNHDA and CDR2 SQIVND (reference sequence). This CDR3 is 14 amino acids long. The CDR3 spells CASSWGLVSDTQYF. CDR3 in DNA: TGTGCCAGTAGTTGGGGACTAGTCTCGGATACGCAGTATTTT.